This entry lists 14 T cell receptor beta chains sequenced from one sample in a study of T cells expressing NK-cell markers. TCRdb reprocessed the 5' RACE reads and keeps a single row for each CDR3 protein, giving no DNA. This sample contains some 600,000 distinct CDR3 sequences. Sequencing input: blood T cells: a sorted CD56 or NKG2C T cell subset, CD4+ or CD8+ T cells, or bulk PBMC T cells (not recorded which). Every receptor here comes from a man between 18 and 35 years old in good health.

V and J are TRBV5-6 and TRBJ2-1; TCRdb lists TRBD2, though no DNA is available to test this call. This CDR3 spans 20 amino acids. The germline gives CDR1 SGHDT, CDR2 YYEEEE. CDR3 residues: CASSLALYRARNPIVYEQFF.

V is TRBV20-1 and J is TRBJ2-1; the TCRdb D gene call, TRBD2, has no DNA to confirm it. This CDR3 has 14 residues. Germline V lookup: CDR1 DFQATT, CDR2 SNEGSKA (reference sequence). The CDR3 loop reads CSAEGLAGALEQFF.

The chain employs TRBV7-2 and TRBJ1-5. Germline CDR1 is SGHTA and CDR2 is FQGNSA. The CDR3 runs 15 residues. CDR3 region: CASSLMSLPNQPQHF.

This CDR3 is CATSQTQLTHNEQFF. This chain connects TRBV10-3 to TRBJ2-1. Germline V gene data show CDR1 as ENHRY and CDR2 as SYGVKD. There are 15 residues in the CDR3.

The CDR3 region is CASIPGTGRTDTQYF. The V gene is TRBV6-1, the J gene TRBJ2-3; the TRBD1 assignment by TCRdb is unverifiable without DNA. This CDR3 has 15 residues. CDR1 and CDR2 (germline): MNHNS, SASEGT.

This sequence joins TRBV5-5 and TRBJ2-2; lacking DNA, the TRBD1 call made by TCRdb goes unchecked. Per the germline V gene, CDR1 is SGHKS and CDR2 is YYEKEE (reference sequence). There are 16 residues in the CDR3. CDR3 sequence reads: CASSWTLDRNTGELFF.

The rearrangement links TRBV27 to TRBJ2-2; TCRdb gives TRBD1 as the D gene, but with no DNA this cannot be confirmed. This CDR3 has 15 residues. From germline, CDR1 is MNHEY and CDR2 SMNVEV (reference sequence). CDR3 loop: CASSPRTGEDGELFF.

CDR3 residues: CSARDIPGYTDTQYF. The J gene is TRBJ2-3, the V gene TRBV20-1; the D call of TRBD1 rests on TCRdb alone, since no DNA is present to check it. The CDR3 totals 15 residues. The V gene's germline CDR1 is DFQATT and CDR2 SNEGSKA (reference sequence).

The CDR3 reads CASSLRTGLYEQYF. This chain uses TRBV6-2 or TRBV6-3 with TRBJ2-7; the TRBD1 assignment by TCRdb is unverifiable without DNA. The CDR3 runs 14 residues. Germline CDR1 reads MNHEY; CDR2 reads SVGEGT.

CDR3: CASSQEGITEAFF. The rearrangement uses TRBV4-2 and TRBJ1-1. There are 13 residues in the CDR3. Germline V gives CDR1 LGHNA, CDR2 YNFKEQ.

V usage is TRBV4-3 and J usage is TRBJ1-6; TCRdb's D gene call, TRBD1, goes unchecked for lack of DNA. In germline, CDR1 is LGHNA, CDR2 YSLEER. The CDR3 spans 16 residues. CDR3 sequence: CASSQGSDRRSSPLHF.

The genes are TRBV7-8 and TRBJ1-1. CDR1 is SGHVS, CDR2 FQNEAQ, per germline. The CDR3 covers 14 residues. CDR3 sequence reads: CASSLAFVNTEAFF.

The rearrangement joins TRBV6-6 to TRBJ2-2; TCRdb lists TRBD1, though no DNA is available to test this call. CDR3 length equals 13 residues. CDR1 and CDR2 from the germline V gene are MNHNY and SVGAGI (reference sequence). Here the CDR3 reads CASGDRAAGELFF.

V gene TRBV10-3 combines with J gene TRBJ2-1; TCRdb's D gene call, TRBD2, goes unchecked for lack of DNA. The CDR3 spans 17 residues. Germline values: CDR1 ENHRY, CDR2 SYGVKD. CDR3: CAISESRTSGSYNEQFF.